This T cell receptor (beta chain) was retrieved from a study of cytomegalovirus exposure and HLA in healthy donors. Study-wide points: V- and J-gene trimming of TCR beta was linked (in a later analysis) to a missense DCLRE1C variant. The classifier reportedly diagnosed cytomegalovirus status with high sensitivity and specificity. HLA restriction was apparent for most CMV-associated TCR beta chains in a later analysis. The study dropped some indistinguishable V segments, TRBV6-2 and TRBV6-3 among them.

The J segment lost 6 bases and the V segment lost 1 base, leaving 12 bases of the junction unmatched. CDR3 length equals 17 residues. The germline gives CDR1 LGHNA, CDR2 YNFKEQ. Comment on this clone: Its antigen is not known.

The PCR used 60 Vbeta and 13 Jbeta primers. Some clones are missing from TCRdb's copy, which holds only in-frame ones; the method was immunoSEQ multiplex PCR. Among 130,000 or so clones, roughly 75% were seen once, and the ten largest hold more than 2.5%. The V and J genes are TRBV4-2 and TRBJ2-1, with 7 nucleotides matching TRBD2. The origin of this receptor is a man aged 35-49 years in good health and CMV-seronegative. The sequencing sample was made of PBMCs. CDR3 in amino acids: CASSQVSAGVPGNEQFF. As DNA, the CDR3 is TGTGCCAGCAGCCAAGTTAGTGCGGGGGTTCCGGGCAATGAGCAGTTCTTC.